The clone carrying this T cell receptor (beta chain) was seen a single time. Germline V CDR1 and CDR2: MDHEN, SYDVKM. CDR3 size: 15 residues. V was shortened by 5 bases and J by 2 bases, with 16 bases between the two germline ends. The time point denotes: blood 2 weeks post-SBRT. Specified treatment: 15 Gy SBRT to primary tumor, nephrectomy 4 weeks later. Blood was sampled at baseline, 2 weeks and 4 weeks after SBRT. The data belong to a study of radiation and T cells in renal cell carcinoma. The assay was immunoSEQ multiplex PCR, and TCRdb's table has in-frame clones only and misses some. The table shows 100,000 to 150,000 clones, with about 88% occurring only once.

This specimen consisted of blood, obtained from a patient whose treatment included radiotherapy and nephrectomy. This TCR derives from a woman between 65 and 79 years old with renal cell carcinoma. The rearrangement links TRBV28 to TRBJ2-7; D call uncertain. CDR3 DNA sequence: TGTGCCAGCAGTCCGCCCGGACCTACGACCTACGAGCAGTACTTC. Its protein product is CASSPPGPTTYEQYF.